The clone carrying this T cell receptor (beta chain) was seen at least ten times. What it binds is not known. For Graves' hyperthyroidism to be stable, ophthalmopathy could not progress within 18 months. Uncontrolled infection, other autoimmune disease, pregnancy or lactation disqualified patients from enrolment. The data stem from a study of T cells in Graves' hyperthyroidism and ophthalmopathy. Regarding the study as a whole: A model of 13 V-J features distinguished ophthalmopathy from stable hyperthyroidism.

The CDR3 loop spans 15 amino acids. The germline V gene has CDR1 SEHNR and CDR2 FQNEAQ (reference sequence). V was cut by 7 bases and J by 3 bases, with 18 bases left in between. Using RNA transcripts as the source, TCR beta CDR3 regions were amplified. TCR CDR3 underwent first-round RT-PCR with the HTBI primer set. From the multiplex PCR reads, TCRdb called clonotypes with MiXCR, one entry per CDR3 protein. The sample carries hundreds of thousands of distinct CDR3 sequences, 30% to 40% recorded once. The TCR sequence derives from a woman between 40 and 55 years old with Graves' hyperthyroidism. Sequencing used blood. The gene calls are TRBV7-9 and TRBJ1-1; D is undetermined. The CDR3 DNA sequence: TGTGCCAGCACCCCCACCATCGGGCCCTACACTGAAGCTTTCTTT. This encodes CASTPTIGPYTEAFF.